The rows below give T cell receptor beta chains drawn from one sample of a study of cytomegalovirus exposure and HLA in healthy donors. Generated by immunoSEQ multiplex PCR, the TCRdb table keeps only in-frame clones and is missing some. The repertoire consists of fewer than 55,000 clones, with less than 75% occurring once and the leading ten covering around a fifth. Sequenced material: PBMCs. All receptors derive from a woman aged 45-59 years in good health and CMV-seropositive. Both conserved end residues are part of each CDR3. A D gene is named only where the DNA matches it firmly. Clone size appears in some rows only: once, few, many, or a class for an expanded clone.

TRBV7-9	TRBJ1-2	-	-	TGTGCCAGCACCCCTACGCAACAGGGCGATGGCTACACCTTC	CASTPTQQGDGYTF
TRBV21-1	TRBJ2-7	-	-	TGTGCCAGCAGCACCCGGGACAGGGGGCGCCGGGGCTCCGAGCAGTACTTC	CASSTRDRGRRGSEQYF
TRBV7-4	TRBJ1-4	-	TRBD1	TGTGCCAGCAGACAGGGGACAGGGAGCGAAAAACTGTTTTTT	CASRQGTGSEKLFF
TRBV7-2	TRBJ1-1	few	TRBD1	TGTGCCAGCAGCCGGACAGGCACTGAAGCTTTCTTT	CASSRTGTEAFF
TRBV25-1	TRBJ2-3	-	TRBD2	TGTGCCAGCAGTGGGGGACTAGCAGTGCAGTATTTT	CASSGGLAVQYF
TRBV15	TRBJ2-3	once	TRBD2	TGTGCCACCAGCAGAGAAGGCAGCCTAGCGGGAAGGACGCAGTATTTT	CATSREGSLAGRTQYF
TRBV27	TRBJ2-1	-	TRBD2	TGTGCCAGCACCGCACCGAGCGGGGGTTACAATGAGCAGTTCTTC	CASTAPSGGYNEQFF
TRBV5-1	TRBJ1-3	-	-	TGCGCCAGCAGCCGGTCAGGGTCACAGGGAAACACCATATATTTT	CASSRSGSQGNTIYF
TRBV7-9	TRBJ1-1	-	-	TGTTCCAGCAGCTTAGTTCAGGGTACTGAAGCTTTCTTT	CSSSLVQGTEAFF
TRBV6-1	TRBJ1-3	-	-	TGTGCCAGCAATCGACAGGGAAACACCATATATTTT	CASNRQGNTIYF
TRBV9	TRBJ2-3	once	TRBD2	TGTGCCAGCAGCGTCCTTGGCGGGAGGGCCACAGATACGCAGTATTTT	CASSVLGGRATDTQYF
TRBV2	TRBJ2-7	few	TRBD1	TGTGCCAGCCGGGACAGGGAAATTCTTGGCTCTCCGTACGAGCAGTACTTC	CASRDREILGSPYEQYF
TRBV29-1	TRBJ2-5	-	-	TGCAGCGTTGGCGAGGGGGTAGAGACCCAGTACTTC	CSVGEGVETQYF
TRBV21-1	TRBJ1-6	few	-	TGTGCCAGCAGCAGTCAAAGGACGGGACACTTT	CASSSQRTGHF
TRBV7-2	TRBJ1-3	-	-	TGTGCCAGCACCTTCGTGGATGGGCTACTTCCATCTGGAAACACCATATATTTT	CASTFVDGLLPSGNTIYF
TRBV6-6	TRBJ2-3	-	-	TGTGCCAGCAGGCCGGGAGCTAGCCTCGCAGATACGCAGTATTTT	CASRPGASLADTQYF
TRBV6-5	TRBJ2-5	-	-	TGTGCCAGCAGTTTAGATACCGCACGGGAGACCCAGTACTTC	CASSLDTARETQYF
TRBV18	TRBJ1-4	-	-	TGTGCCAGCTCACCACCTTCCTCTGTTGAAAAACTGTTTTTT	CASSPPSSVEKLFF
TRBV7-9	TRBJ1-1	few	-	TGTGCCAGCAGCTTAGGAGGGTTTGGCACTGAAGCTTTCTTT	CASSLGGFGTEAFF
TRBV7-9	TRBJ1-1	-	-	TGTGCCAGCACCACGGAGCTGAACACTGAAGCTTTCTTT	CASTTELNTEAFF
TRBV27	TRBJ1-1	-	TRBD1	TGTGCCAGCAGTTTATCCCCCGGACAGGGAGTAATGGTCACTGAAGCTTTCTTT	CASSLSPGQGVMVTEAFF
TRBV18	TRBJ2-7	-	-	TGTGCCAGCTCACCACCCGGGGTGAGCTCCTACGAGCAGTACTTC	CASSPPGVSSYEQYF
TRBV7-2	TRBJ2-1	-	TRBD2	TGTGCCAGCAGCTTTAGACTAGCGGGAGGCTACAATGAGCAGTTCTTC	CASSFRLAGGYNEQFF
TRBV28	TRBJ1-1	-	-	TGTGCCAGCAGTTTAAGGGGATTTTGGGACACTGAAGCTTTCTTT	CASSLRGFWDTEAFF
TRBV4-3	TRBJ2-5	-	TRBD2	TGCGCCAGCAGCCAAGACGGCCAGCGGGGGGGAGAGACCCAGTACTTC	CASSQDGQRGGETQYF
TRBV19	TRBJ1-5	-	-	TGTGCCAGTAGTATCCTCTCCGGGGGGCGCAATCAGCCCCAGCATTTT	CASSILSGGRNQPQHF
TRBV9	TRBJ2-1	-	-	TGTGCCAGCAGCGAGGCGGCTAGCGCCCTCAATGAGCAGTTCTTC	CASSEAASALNEQFF
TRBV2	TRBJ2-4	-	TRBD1	TGTGCCAGCAGTGAAGGGGGACAGTCGCTAGCCAAAAACATTCAGTACTTC	CASSEGGQSLAKNIQYF
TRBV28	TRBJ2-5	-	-	TGTGCCAGCAGCGTTCCGAAAGGGGCCCGCGAGACCCAGTACTTC	CASSVPKGARETQYF
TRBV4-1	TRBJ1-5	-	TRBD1	TGCGCCAGCAGCCAAAATGAGGACAGGGGTAGGCCCCAGCATTTT	CASSQNEDRGRPQHF
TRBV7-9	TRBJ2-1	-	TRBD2	TGTGCCAGCAGCTTAGCGAAACCTAGCGGGGGATTTAATGAGCAGTTCTTC	CASSLAKPSGGFNEQFF
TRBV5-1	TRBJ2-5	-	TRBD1	TGCGCCAGCAGCTACGACAGGGTCAAAGAGACCCAGTACTTC	CASSYDRVKETQYF
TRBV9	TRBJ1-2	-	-	TGTGCCAGCAGCGTGGGAGGGGCCCTTAACTATGGCTACACCTTC	CASSVGGALNYGYTF
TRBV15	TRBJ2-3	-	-	TGTGCCACCAGCAGAGGAGGGCGGGGCCGTGCGGATACGCAGTATTTT	CATSRGGRGRADTQYF
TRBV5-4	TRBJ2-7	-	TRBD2	TGTGCCAGCAGCTCGTCCGACCCTGGACTAGCCCCCTACGAGCAGTACTTC	CASSSSDPGLAPYEQYF
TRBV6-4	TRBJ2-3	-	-	TGTGCCTCCGCAGCGAGGTTCTCAGATACGCAGTATTTT	CASAARFSDTQYF
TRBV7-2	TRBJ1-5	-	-	TGTGCCAGCAGCCAGGACAGTAATCAGCCCCAGCATTTT	CASSQDSNQPQHF
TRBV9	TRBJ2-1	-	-	TGTGCCAGCAGCGAGGCCGCGGCCTCGGGCAATGAGCAGTTCTTC	CASSEAAASGNEQFF
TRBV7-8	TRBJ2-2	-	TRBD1	TGTGCCAGCAGCCCCACAGGGGTTAGTAGAACCGGGGAGCTGTTTTTT	CASSPTGVSRTGELFF
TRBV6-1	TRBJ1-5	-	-	TGTGCCAGCCACAATTCCCGCCCTCAGGGTTCGCCCCAGCATTTT	CASHNSRPQGSPQHF
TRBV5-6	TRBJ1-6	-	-	TGTGCCAGCAGCTTATCTGGACAGAGCTCCTATAATTCACCCCTCCACTTT	CASSLSGQSSYNSPLHF
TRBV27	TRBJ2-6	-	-	TGTGCCAGCAGTTTATCCCTTGGGGCCCCCCAGGGCCCGGACTCTGGGGCCAACGTCCTGACTTTC	CASSLSLGAPQGPDSGANVLTF
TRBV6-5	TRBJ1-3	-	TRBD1	TGTGCCAGCAGACGGACAGGGGCGTTAAGCACCATATATTTT	CASRRTGALSTIYF
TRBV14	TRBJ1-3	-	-	TGTGCCAGCTCGACAAGGATGGGGACACCTCCCCTCGACGGAAACACCATATATTTT	CASSTRMGTPPLDGNTIYF
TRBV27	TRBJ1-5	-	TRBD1	TGTGCCAGCAGTACTGGGACAGCCGAGCGGCCCCAGCATTTT	CASSTGTAERPQHF
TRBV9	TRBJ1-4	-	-	TGTGCCAGCAGCTCCCGGGGAGGGGTTGAAAAACTGTTTTTT	CASSSRGGVEKLFF
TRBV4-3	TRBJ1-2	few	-	TGCGCCAGCAGCCAAGACGTGGGATACCGAGGGTATGGCTACACCTTC	CASSQDVGYRGYGYTF
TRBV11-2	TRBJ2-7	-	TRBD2	TGTGCCAGTGGGGGTCGAGGGACTAGCGGTTCCTACGAGCAGTACTTC	CASGGRGTSGSYEQYF
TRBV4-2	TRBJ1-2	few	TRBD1	TGTGCCAGCAGGGTGGGACAGGGAACGGCCAACTATGGCTACACCTTC	CASRVGQGTANYGYTF
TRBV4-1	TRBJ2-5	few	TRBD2	TGCGCCAGCAGCCAAGAATCCCCGGGTAGCGGGGGGGCCCGGGAGACCCAGTACTTC	CASSQESPGSGGARETQYF